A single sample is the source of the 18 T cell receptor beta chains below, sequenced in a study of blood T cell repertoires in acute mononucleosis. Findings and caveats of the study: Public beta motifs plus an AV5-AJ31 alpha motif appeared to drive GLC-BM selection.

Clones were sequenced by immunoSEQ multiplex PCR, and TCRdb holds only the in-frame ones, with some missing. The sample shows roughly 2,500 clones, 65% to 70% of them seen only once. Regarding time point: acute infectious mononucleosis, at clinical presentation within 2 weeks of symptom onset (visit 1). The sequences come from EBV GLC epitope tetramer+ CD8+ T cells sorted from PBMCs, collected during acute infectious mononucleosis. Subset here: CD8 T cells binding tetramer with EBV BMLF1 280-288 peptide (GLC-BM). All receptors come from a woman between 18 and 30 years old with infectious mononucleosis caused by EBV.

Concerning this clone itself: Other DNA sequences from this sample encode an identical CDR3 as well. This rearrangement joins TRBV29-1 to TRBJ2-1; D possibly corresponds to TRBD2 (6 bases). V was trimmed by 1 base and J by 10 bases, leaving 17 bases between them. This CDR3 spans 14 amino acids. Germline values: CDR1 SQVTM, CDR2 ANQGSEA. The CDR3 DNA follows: TGCAGCGTTGAAGGTGCGGGACCAATATACGAGCAGTTCTTC. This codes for CSVEGAGPIYEQFF.

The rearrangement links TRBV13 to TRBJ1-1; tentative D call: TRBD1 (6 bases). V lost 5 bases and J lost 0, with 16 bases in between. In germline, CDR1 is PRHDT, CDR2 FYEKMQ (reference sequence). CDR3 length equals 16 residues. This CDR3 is CASSVEGGLVNTEAFF. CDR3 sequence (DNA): TGTGCCAGCAGCGTAGAGGGGGGGCTTGTGAACACTGAAGCTTTCTTT.

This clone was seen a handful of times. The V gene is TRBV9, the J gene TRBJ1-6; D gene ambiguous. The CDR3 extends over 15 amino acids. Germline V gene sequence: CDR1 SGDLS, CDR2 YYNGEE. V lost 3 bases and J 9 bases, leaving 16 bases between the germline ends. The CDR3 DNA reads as TGTGCCAGCAGCGCAAGTCCGGGCCCGGCTTCACCCCTCCACTTT. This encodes CASSASPGPASPLHF. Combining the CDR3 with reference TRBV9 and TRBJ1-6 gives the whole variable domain DSGVTQTPKHLITATGQRVTLRCSPRSGDLSVYWYQQSLDQGLQFLIQYYNGEERAKGNILERFSAQQFPDLHSELNLSSLELGDSALYFCASSASPGPASPLHFGNGTRLTVT.

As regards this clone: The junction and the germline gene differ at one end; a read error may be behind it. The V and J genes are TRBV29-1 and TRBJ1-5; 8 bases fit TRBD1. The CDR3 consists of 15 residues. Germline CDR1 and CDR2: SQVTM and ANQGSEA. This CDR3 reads CCVVADRDSNQPQLF. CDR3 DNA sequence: TGCTGCGTTGTGGCGGACAGGGATAGCAATCAGCCCCAGCTTTTT.

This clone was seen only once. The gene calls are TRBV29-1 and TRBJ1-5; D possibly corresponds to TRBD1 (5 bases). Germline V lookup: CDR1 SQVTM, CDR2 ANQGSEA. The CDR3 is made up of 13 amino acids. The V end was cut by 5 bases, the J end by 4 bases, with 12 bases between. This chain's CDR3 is CSVRSGGNQPQHF. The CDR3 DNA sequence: TGCAGCGTTCGGTCGGGGGGAAATCAGCCCCAGCATTTT.

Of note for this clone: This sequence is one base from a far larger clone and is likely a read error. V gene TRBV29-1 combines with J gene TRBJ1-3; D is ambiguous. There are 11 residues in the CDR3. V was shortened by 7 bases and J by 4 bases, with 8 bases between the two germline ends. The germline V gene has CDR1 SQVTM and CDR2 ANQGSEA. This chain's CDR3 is CSASVGNTIYF. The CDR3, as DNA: TGCAGCGCGTCGGTCGGAAACACCATATATTTT. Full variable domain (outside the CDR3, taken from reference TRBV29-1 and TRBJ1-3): SAVISQKPSRDICQRGTSLTIQCQVDSQVTMMFWYRQQPGQSLTLIATANQGSEATYESGFVIDKFPISRPNLTFSTLTVSNMSPEDSSIYLCSASVGNTIYFGEGSWLTVV.

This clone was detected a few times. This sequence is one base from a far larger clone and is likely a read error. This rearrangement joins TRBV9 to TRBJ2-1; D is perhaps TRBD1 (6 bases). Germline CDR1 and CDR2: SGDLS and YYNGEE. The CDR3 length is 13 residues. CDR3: CAGSVAGGDEQFF. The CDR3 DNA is TGTGCCGGCAGCGTAGCTGGGGGCGATGAGCAGTTCTTC.

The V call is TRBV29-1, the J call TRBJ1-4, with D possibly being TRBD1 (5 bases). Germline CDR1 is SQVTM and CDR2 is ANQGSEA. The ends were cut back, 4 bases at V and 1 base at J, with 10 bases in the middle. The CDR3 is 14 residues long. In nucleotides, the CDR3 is TGCAGCGTTGGGTGGAGGGGAACTAATGAAAAACTGTTTTTT. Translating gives CSVGWRGTNEKLFF.

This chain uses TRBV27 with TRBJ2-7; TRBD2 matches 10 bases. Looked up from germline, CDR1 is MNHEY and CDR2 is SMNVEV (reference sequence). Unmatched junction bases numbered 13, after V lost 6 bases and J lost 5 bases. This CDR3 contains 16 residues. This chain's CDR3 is CASSLAWVAGGNEQYF. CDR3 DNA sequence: TGTGCCAGCAGCTTAGCTTGGGTAGCGGGGGGAAACGAGCAGTACTTC.

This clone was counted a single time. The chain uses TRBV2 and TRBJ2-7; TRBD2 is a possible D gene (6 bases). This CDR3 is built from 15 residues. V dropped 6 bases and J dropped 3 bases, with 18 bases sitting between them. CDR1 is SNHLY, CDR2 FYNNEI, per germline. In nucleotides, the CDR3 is TGTGCCAGCAGCCATATCACCGGGAGCATCTACGAGCAGTACTTC. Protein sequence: CASSHITGSIYEQYF.

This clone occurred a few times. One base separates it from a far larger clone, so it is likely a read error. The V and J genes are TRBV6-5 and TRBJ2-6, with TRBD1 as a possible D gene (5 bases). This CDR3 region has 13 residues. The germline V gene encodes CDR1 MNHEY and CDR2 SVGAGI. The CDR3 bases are TGTGCCAGCACCCCCTCTGGGGCCGACGTCCTGACTTTC. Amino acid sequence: CASTPSGADVLTF.

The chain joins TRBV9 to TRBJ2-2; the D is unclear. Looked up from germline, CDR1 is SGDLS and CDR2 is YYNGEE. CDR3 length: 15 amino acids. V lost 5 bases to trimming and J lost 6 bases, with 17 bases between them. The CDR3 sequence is CASSSGLVSSGELFF. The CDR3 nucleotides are TGTGCCAGCAGTTCGGGCTTGGTGTCCTCCGGGGAGCTGTTTTTT. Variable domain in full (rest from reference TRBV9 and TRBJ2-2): DSGVTQTPKHLITATGQRVTLRCSPRSGDLSVYWYQQSLDQGLQFLIQYYNGEERAKGNILERFSAQQFPDLHSELNLSSLELGDSALYFCASSSGLVSSGELFFGEGSRLTVL.

DNA of the CDR3: TGTGCCACCAGCAGAGATCCCAAGGGGAGCCCCTACAATGAGCAGTTCTTC. Amino acid sequence: CATSRDPKGSPYNEQFF. This chain uses TRBV15 with TRBJ2-1; D may match TRBD1 or TRBD2 (5 bases each). The CDR3 sequence is 17 residues long. Germline V lookup: CDR1 LNHNV, CDR2 YYDKDF (reference sequence). Trimming took 0 bases from V and 2 from J, leaving 14 bases between them.

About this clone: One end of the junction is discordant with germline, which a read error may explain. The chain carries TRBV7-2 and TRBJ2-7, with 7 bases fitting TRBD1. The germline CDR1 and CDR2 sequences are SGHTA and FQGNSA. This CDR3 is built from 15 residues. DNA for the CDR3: TGTGCCAGCAGCTCGTCTACGGGACAGACCTACAAGCAGTACTTC. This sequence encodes CASSSSTGQTYKQYF.

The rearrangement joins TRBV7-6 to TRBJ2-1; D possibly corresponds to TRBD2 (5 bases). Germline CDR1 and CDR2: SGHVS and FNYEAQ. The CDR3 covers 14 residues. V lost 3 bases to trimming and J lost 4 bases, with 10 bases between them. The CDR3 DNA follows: TGTGCCAGCAGCTTCCGGACGGGGTACAATGAGCAGTTCTTC. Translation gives CASSFRTGYNEQFF.

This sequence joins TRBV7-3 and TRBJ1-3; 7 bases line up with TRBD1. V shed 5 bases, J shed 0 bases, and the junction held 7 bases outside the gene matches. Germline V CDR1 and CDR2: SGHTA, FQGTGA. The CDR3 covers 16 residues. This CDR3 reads CASSTGQLSSGNTIYF. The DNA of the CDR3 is TGTGCCAGCAGCACGGGACAGCTTAGCTCTGGAAACACCATATATTTT. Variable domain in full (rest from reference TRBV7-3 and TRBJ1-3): GAGVSQTPSNKVTEKGKYVELRCDPISGHTALYWYRQSLGQGPEFLIYFQGTGAADDSGLPNDRFFAVRPEGSVSTLKIQRTERGDSAVYLCASSTGQLSSGNTIYFGEGSWLTVV.

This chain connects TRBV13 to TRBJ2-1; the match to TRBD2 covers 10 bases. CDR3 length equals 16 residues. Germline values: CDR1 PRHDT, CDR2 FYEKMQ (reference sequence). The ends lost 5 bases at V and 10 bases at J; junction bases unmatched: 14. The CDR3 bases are TGTGCCAGCAGCAAAGGGCCAGCGGGGGGGCCAAGGGAGCAGTTCTTC. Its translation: CASSKGPAGGPREQFF.

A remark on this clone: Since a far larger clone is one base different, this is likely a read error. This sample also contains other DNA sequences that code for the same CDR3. The CDR3 nucleotides are TGTGCCAGCAGCGTAGCCGGAGGGGATGAGCAGTTCTTC. Encoded protein: CASSVAGGDEQFF. V usage is TRBV13 and J usage is TRBJ2-1, with a weak D call TRBD2 (6 bases). This CDR3 comprises 13 residues. The germline CDR1 and CDR2 sequences are PRHDT and FYEKMQ (reference sequence). The germline V and J ends were trimmed by 5 bases and 8 bases, with 13 bases remaining between them.